A single sample gave rise to the 9 T cell receptor beta chains below, sequenced in a study of blood T cell repertoires in COVID-19. Sequencing used immunoSEQ multiplex PCR; TCRdb keeps in-frame clones, though not all of them. The profile covers over 55,000 clones, with about 90% appearing a single time and around 7.9% taken by the ten largest. Sequencing was carried out using peripheral blood. These receptors were collected from a man aged 50-60 years with active COVID-19.

The V call is TRBV2, the J call TRBJ2-6; D remains ambiguous. Germline V CDR1 and CDR2: SNHLY, FYNNEI. V was cut by 1 base and J by 4 bases, with 11 bases left in between. The CDR3 loop spans 16 amino acids. This CDR3 reads CASSEDTLTGANVLTF. CDR3 nucleotide sequence: TGTGCCAGCAGTGAAGACACATTAACGGGGGCCAACGTCCTGACTTTC. The full variable domain, with the rest looked up from reference TRBV2 and TRBJ2-6, is EPEVTQTPSHQVTQMGQEVILRCVPISNHLYFYWYRQILGQKVEFLVSFYNNEISEKSEIFDDQFSVERPDGSNFTLKIRSTKLEDSAMYFCASSEDTLTGANVLTFGAGSRLTVL.

J is TRBJ2-7 and V is TRBV6-5; 8 positions agree with TRBD1. CDR1 is MNHEY and CDR2 is SVGAGI in the germline V gene. The CDR3 length is 12 residues. Losses at the gene ends were 6 bases for V and 4 bases for J; bases not matched to a gene: 2. CDR3: CASSGDRYEQYF. CDR3 nucleotide sequence: TGTGCCAGCAGCGGGGACAGGTACGAGCAGTACTTC.

The chain carries TRBV2 and TRBJ2-5, with 7 bases lining up with TRBD2. Germline V gene lookup returns CDR1 SNHLY and CDR2 FYNNEI. J gave up 5 bases and V 7 bases, and 7 bases lay outside the gene matches. The CDR3 extends over 13 amino acids. This chain's CDR3 is CASMLAEAETQYF. The CDR3 nucleotides read TGTGCCAGCATGCTAGCGGAGGCGGAGACCCAGTACTTC.

This chain connects TRBV5-4 to TRBJ2-5; 8 bases match TRBD2. This CDR3 is built from 14 residues. V lost 1 base and J lost 2; bases outside the gene matches: 1. Germline CDR1 and CDR2: SGHNT and YYREEE (reference sequence). CDR3 region: CASSLTSGQETQYF. CDR3 DNA sequence: TGTGCCAGCAGCTTGACTAGCGGTCAAGAGACCCAGTACTTC.

This rearrangement joins TRBV28 to TRBJ1-5; TRBD1 agrees at 7 bases. The germline V gene has CDR1 MDHEN and CDR2 SYDVKM. The CDR3 contains 14 residues. J lost 6 bases, V lost 5 bases, and 7 bases had no gene match. The CDR3 region is CASSPPYRGQPQHF. The CDR3 bases are TGTGCCAGCAGTCCACCTTACAGGGGTCAGCCCCAGCATTTT.

The V call is TRBV2, the J call TRBJ2-1; perhaps TRBD1 as D (5 bases). This CDR3 has 13 amino acids. V lost 4 bases, J lost 9 bases, and 13 bases lay in between. Per the germline V gene, CDR1 is SNHLY and CDR2 is FYNNEI. The CDR3 reads CASSGSGYGEQFF. The CDR3 coding sequence is TGTGCCAGCAGTGGATCAGGGTATGGTGAGCAGTTCTTC.

This clone came up a few times. The chain carries TRBV27 and TRBJ2-7; 9 bases map to TRBD2. Germline values: CDR1 MNHEY, CDR2 SMNVEV (reference sequence). This CDR3 is built from 16 residues. The trim removed 4 bases at V and 2 bases at J, leaving 9 bases unmatched. CDR3 amino acids: CASSSPEAGGPYEQYF. CDR3 nucleotide sequence: TGTGCCAGCAGTTCTCCGGAGGCGGGAGGGCCCTACGAGCAGTACTTC.

The chain carries TRBV5-8 and TRBJ1-2, with 8 nucleotides matching TRBD1. Germline loops: CDR1 SGHTS, CDR2 YDEGEE. Trimming cost V 0 bases and J 7 bases; bases outside gene matches: 8. CDR3 length: 15 amino acids. CDR3 protein: CASSLGGTGSSGYTF. For the CDR3, the DNA is TGTGCCAGCAGCTTGGGGGGGACAGGCTCGAGTGGCTACACCTTC.

This rearrangement joins TRBV24-1 to TRBJ2-2; 10 bases match TRBD1. The CDR3 runs 16 residues. V lost 5 bases and J lost 6; bases outside the gene matches: 8. Germline V gene lookup returns CDR1 KGHDR and CDR2 SFDVKD. The CDR3 spells CATSVPGGTGAGELFF. CDR3 in DNA: TGTGCCACCAGTGTCCCCGGAGGGACAGGGGCCGGGGAGCTGTTTTTT.